This T cell receptor beta chain came from a study of cytomegalovirus exposure and HLA in healthy donors. Notes on the study in general: A missense DCLRE1C variant was associated with V- and J-gene trimming of TCR beta chains in a later analysis, and an independent cohort replicated the association. Evidence from a later analysis indicated that most CMV-associated TCR beta chains looked HLA-restricted. HLA alleles were associated with roughly 17,000 TCR beta sequences in a later analysis at 0.05 false discovery rate.

This clone has only a few counts. The antigen is not known. Donors had nominal health at sampling but likely had unrecorded immune exposures. The PCR ran on 60 Vbeta and 13 Jbeta primers. Here immunoSEQ multiplex PCR was the method, and the copy in TCRdb shows in-frame clones only, minus some. The data show 100,000 to 150,000 clones, about 86% seen once. Germline CDR1 SGDLS, CDR2 YYNGEE. V was shortened by 2 bases and J by 4 bases, with 9 bases between the two germline ends. This CDR3 is 13 amino acids long. This clonotype was obtained from a man between 18 and 29 years old in good health and CMV-seronegative. J is TRBJ1-1 and V is TRBV9; D may be TRBD1 (6 bases). Sequenced material: PBMCs. For the CDR3, the DNA is TGTGCCAGCAGCGTCACAGGGACCACTGAAGCTTTCTTT. This sequence encodes CASSVTGTTEAFF.